What follows describes a single T cell receptor beta chain. What it binds is unknown. The data were taken from a study of STAT5B mutations in CD4+ large granular lymphocyte leukemia. General study findings and limits: Without putative leukemic clones, patient CD4-sorted repertoires remained more clonal than healthy CD4+ repertoires. Roughly a quarter of private leukemic clonotypes occurred rarely in other patients' non-leukemic repertoires. Top patient clones used TRBV06 genes more often: 8/27 versus 2/35 in controls.

Generated by immunoSEQ multiplex PCR, the TCRdb table keeps only in-frame clones and is missing some. Among more than 30,000 clones listed, around 85% were seen once. Trimming at V came to 4 bases and at J to 1 base, leaving 3 bases not matched to a gene. The germline V gene has CDR1 MNHEY and CDR2 SVGAGI. The CDR3 contains 15 residues. This chain joins TRBV6-5 and TRBJ1-1; TRBD1 matches at 10 bases. The specimen was CD4+ T cells from blood buffy coats. The sequence was collected from a human donor in good health. Written as DNA, the CDR3 is TGTGCCAGCAGTTCAGGACAGGGGGGGAACACTGAAGCTTTCTTT. Translated, it gives CASSSGQGGNTEAFF.